This T cell receptor (beta chain) was sequenced during a study of cytomegalovirus exposure and HLA in healthy donors. For the study at large: Samples from HLA-typed donors yielded about 85 million unique TCRs in an early data release. The study, taken as a whole, reports: Three CMV-associated chains were confirmed in vitro to be specific for CMV antigens.

PCR used 60 Vbeta primers and 13 Jbeta primers. TCRdb's table, derived via immunoSEQ multiplex PCR, lists solely in-frame clones and lacks some. The repertoire consists of 95,000 to 150,000 clones, with over 60% occurring once and the leading ten covering 1.5% to 1.9%. Concerning this clone: Its target is not known.

Between the trimmed V and J ends, which lost 4 bases and 10 bases, there was a span of 16 bases. This CDR3 has 13 residues. Germline CDR1 and CDR2: MNHEY and SMNVEV (reference sequence). The TCR sequence derives from a man younger than 30 in good health and CMV-seronegative. The chain has TRBV27 and TRBJ1-1, with D possibly being TRBD1 (5 bases). Sequencing used PBMCs. The CDR3 DNA reads as TGTGCCAGCAGTTCTTCACTGGGGAGGGGAGCTTTCTTT. It translates to CASSSSLGRGAFF.